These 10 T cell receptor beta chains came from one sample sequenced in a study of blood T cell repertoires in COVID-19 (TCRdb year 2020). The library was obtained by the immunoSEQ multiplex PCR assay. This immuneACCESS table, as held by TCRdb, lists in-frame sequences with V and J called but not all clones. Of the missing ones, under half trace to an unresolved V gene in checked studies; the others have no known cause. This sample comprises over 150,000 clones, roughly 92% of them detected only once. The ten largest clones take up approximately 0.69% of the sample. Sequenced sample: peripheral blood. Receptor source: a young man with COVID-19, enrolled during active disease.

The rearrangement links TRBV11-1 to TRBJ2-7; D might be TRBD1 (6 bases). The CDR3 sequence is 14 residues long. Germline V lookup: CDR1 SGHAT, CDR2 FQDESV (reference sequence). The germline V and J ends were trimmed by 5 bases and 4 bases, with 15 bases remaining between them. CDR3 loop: CASSPAGVSYEQYF. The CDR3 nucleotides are TGTGCCAGCAGCCCCGCAGGGGTCTCGTACGAGCAGTACTTC. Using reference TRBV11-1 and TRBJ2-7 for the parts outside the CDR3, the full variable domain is EAEVAQSPRYKITEKSQAVAFWCDPISGHATLYWYRQILGQGPELLVQFQDESVVDDSQLPKDRFSAERLKGVDSTLKIQPAELGDSAMYLCASSPAGVSYEQYFGPGTRLTVT.

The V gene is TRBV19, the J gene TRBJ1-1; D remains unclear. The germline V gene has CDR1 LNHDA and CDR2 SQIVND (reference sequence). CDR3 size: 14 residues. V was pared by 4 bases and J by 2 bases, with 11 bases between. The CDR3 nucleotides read TGTGCCAGTAGTACCCAGGCGAGAAACACTGAAGCTTTCTTT. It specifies CASSTQARNTEAFF.

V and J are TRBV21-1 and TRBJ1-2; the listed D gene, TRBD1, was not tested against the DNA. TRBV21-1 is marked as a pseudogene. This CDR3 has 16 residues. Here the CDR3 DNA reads TGTGCCAGCAGCACGCTTAGGCAGGGTCGCCACTATGGCTACACCTTC. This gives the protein CASSTLRQGRHYGYTF.

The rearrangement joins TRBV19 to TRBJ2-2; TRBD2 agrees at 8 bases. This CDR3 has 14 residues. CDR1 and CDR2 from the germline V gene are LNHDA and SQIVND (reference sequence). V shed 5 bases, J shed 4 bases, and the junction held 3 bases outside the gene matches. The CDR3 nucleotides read TGTGCCAGTAGTCGGGCGGGGGGCACCGGGGAGCTGTTTTTT. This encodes CASSRAGGTGELFF.

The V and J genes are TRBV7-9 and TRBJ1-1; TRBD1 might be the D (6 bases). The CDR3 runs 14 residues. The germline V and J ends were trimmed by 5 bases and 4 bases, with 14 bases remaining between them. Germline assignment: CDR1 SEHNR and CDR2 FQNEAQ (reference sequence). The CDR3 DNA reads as TGTGCCAGCAGCCCCACGGGGGGCGTCACTGAAGCTTTCTTT. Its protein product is CASSPTGGVTEAFF.

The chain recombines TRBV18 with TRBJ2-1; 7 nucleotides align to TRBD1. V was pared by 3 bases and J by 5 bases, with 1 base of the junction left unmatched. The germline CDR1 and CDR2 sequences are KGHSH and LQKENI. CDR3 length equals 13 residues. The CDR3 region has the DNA TGTGCCAGCTCACCCGGACAGGACAATGAGCAGTTCTTC. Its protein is CASSPGQDNEQFF.

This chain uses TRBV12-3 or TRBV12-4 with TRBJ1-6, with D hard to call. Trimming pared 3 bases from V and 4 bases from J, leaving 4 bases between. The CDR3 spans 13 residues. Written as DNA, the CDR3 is TGTGCCAGCAGTTTCCAGTATAATTCACCCCTCCACTTT. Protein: CASSFQYNSPLHF.

CDR3 bases: TGTGCCAGCAGCTCCAAATTGACAGGGATGGGCACTGAAGCTTTCTTT. It specifies CASSSKLTGMGTEAFF. The rearrangement links TRBV7-9 to TRBJ1-1, with 7 nucleotides matching TRBD1. After removal of 4 bases from V and 4 bases from J, the junction contained 12 bases not matched to a gene. Germline V CDR1 and CDR2: SEHNR, FQNEAQ (reference sequence). The CDR3 spans 16 residues.

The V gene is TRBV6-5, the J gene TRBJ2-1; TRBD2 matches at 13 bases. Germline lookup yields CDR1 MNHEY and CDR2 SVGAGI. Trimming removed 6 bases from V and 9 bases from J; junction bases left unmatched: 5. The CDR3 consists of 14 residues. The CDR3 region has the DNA TGTGCCAGCAGAGGACTAGCGGGGGTGGGTGAGCAGTTCTTC. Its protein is CASRGLAGVGEQFF.

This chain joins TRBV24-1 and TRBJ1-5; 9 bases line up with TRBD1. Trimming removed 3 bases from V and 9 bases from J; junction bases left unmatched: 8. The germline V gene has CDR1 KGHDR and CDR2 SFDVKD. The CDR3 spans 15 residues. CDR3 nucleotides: TGTGCCACCAGTGATCCCCGGGACAGGGCGAGGCCCCAGCATTTT. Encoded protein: CATSDPRDRARPQHF.